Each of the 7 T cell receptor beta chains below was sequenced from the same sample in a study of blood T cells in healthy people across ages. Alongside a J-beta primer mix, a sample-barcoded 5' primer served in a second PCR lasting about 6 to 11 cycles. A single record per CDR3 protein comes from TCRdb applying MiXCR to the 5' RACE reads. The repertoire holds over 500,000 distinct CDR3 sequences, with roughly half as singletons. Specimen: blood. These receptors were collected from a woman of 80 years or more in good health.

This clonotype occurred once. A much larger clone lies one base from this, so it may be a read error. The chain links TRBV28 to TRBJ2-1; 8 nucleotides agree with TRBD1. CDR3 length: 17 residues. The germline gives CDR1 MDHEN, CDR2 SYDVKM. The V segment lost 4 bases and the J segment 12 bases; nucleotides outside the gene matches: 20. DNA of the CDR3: TGTGCCAGCAGTTCACGACAGGGGTTGCTGAAACGAGTTGGGCAGTTCTTC. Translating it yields CASSSRQGLLKRVGQFF.

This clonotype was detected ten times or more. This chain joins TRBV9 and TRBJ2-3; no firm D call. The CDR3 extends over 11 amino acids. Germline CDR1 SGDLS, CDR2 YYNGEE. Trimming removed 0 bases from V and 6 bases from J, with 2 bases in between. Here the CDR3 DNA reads TGTGCCAGCAGCGTAGTGGATACGCAGTATTTT. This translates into CASSVVDTQYF.

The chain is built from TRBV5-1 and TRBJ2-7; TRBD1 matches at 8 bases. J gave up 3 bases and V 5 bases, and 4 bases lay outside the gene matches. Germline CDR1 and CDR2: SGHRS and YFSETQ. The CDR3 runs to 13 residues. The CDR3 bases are TGCGCCAGCAGACAGGACAGGGACTACGAGCAGTACTTC. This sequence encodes CASRQDRDYEQYF.

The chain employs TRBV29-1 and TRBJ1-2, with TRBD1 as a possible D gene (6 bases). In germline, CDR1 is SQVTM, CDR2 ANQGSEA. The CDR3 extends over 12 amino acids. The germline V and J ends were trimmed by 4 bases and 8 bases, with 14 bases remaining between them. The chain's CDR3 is CSVGTALGGYTF. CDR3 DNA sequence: TGCAGCGTTGGGACAGCCCTCGGGGGCTACACCTTC.

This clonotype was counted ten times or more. In DNA, the CDR3 is TGTGCCAGCAGTTACAACTATGGCTACACCTTC. It specifies CASSYNYGYTF. This chain connects TRBV6-6 to TRBJ1-2; D not resolved. Deletions cut 2 bases from V and 2 bases from J, with 0 bases between. Germline V gives CDR1 MNHNY, CDR2 SVGAGI (reference sequence). This CDR3 spans 11 amino acids.

CDR3 bases: TGCGCCAGCAGCCAAGATGGGGCGAGAGAGACCCAGTACTTC. Its protein is CASSQDGARETQYF. The chain employs TRBV4-3 and TRBJ2-4; D is perhaps TRBD1 (5 bases). The end of the DNA is better explained by TRBJ2-5, so the J call may be wrong. This CDR3 region has 14 residues. CDR1 is LGHNA and CDR2 is YSLEER in the germline V gene.

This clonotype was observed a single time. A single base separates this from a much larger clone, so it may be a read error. The CDR3 reads CSADPDRGNEQYF. CDR3 DNA sequence: TGCAGTGCCGACCCGGACAGGGGAAATGAGCAGTACTTC. The rearrangement joins TRBV20-1 to TRBJ2-5, with 9 positions matching TRBD1. Germline values: CDR1 DFQATT, CDR2 SNEGSKA (reference sequence). The trim removed 6 bases at V and 11 bases at J, leaving 13 bases unmatched. The CDR3 sequence is 13 residues long.